Listed here are 15 T cell receptor beta chains from one sample, sequenced in a study of shared clonotypes between healthy human individuals (dated by TCRdb to between 2020 and 2021). Library preparation was by the immunoSEQ multiplex PCR assay. TCRdb obtained this table from immuneACCESS and retained in-frame rearrangements with V and J assigned. These tables miss some clones; where compared with another copy, unresolved V genes account for less than half of the shortfall, and the remainder is unexplained. The sample includes about 2.1 million clones, with about 94% observed a single time. Jointly, the top ten make up about 1.7% of the sample. CD8 naive samples were CD45RO-negative cells positively selected for CCR7, giving a CD45RA+CCR7+ population that excluded TemRA cells. The sample consisted of naive CD8+ T cells from PBMCs. The cell subset or site label corresponds to: CD45RA+CCR7+. The source of these receptors is a man aged 18 to 29 in good health. Some clones in this sample may be carry-over from other donors' samples.

With regard to this clone: The junction differs from germline at one of its ends, possibly a read error. The chain links TRBV6-1 to TRBJ2-1, with 8 bases aligning to TRBD2. Germline loops: CDR1 MNHNS, CDR2 SASEGT. The CDR3 sequence is 13 residues long. The DNA of the CDR3 is TGTGCCAGCAGGCCTAGCGGGCTCCCTGAGGAGTTCTTC. This encodes CASRPSGLPEEFF.

This chain links TRBV15 with TRBJ1-3, with D unclear. V lost 3 bases, J lost 0 bases, and 9 bases lay in between. CDR1 and CDR2 from the germline V gene are LNHNV and YYDKDF (reference sequence). The CDR3 is 15 residues long. CDR3 nucleotide sequence: TGTGCCACCAGCAGCCCCCCGATCTCTGGAAACACCATATATTTT. Its protein is CATSSPPISGNTIYF.

This chain connects TRBV2 to TRBJ2-2; TRBD1 matches 8 bases. From germline, CDR1 is SNHLY and CDR2 FYNNEI. The CDR3 runs 14 residues. V lost 6 bases to trimming and J lost 4 bases; unmatched junction nucleotides: 4. The CDR3 DNA follows: TGTGCCAGCAGCGGACAGGGTACCACCGGGGAGCTGTTTTTT. Translating it yields CASSGQGTTGELFF.

CDR3 nucleotides: TGTGCCAGCAGTCCTGGGACGGGGAATTCACCCCTCCACTTT. Its protein is CASSPGTGNSPLHF. The gene calls are TRBV6-5 and TRBJ1-6, with D possibly TRBD1 on 5 matching bases. CDR3 length equals 14 residues. V was clipped by 5 bases and J by 7 bases, with 12 bases between them. CDR1 and CDR2 from the germline V gene are MNHEY and SVGAGI.

V gene TRBV9 combines with J gene TRBJ1-2, with no clear D. This CDR3 region has 14 residues. V was clipped by 3 bases and J by 2 bases, with 11 bases between them. Germline loops: CDR1 SGDLS, CDR2 YYNGEE. The CDR3 DNA is TGTGCCAGCAGCGAGCCCGTCGAAAACTATGGCTACACCTTC. Amino acid sequence: CASSEPVENYGYTF. The complete variable domain, with remaining parts taken from reference TRBV9 and TRBJ1-2, reads DSGVTQTPKHLITATGQRVTLRCSPRSGDLSVYWYQQSLDQGLQFLIQYYNGEERAKGNILERFSAQQFPDLHSELNLSSLELGDSALYFCASSEPVENYGYTFGSGTRLTVV.

V usage is TRBV19 and J usage is TRBJ2-2, with D possibly matching TRBD1 (6 bases). The germline V gene encodes CDR1 LNHDA and CDR2 SQIVND (reference sequence). This CDR3 comprises 15 residues. Trimming stripped 2 bases from V and 3 bases from J, with 10 bases between. DNA for the CDR3: TGTGCCAGTAGTATATTCAGGGGCCACACCGGGGAGCTGTTTTTT. It yields the protein CASSIFRGHTGELFF.

The rearrangement joins TRBV28 to TRBJ2-1; D is ambiguous. Between the trimmed V and J ends, which lost 4 bases and 3 bases, there was a span of 13 bases. The CDR3 contains 15 residues. Per germline, CDR1 MDHEN and CDR2 SYDVKM. The DNA for the CDR3 is TGTGCCAGCAGTTCTAGTGTCCGGGTCTACAATGAGCAGTTCTTC. It yields the protein CASSSSVRVYNEQFF.

The CDR3 spells CASSARRGSTKYEQYF. In nucleotides, the CDR3 is TGTGCCAGCAGCGCCCGCCGCGGCTCCACTAAATACGAGCAGTACTTC. This chain connects TRBV9 to TRBJ2-7; D uncertain. Germline V gene sequence: CDR1 SGDLS, CDR2 YYNGEE. The CDR3 loop spans 16 amino acids. V lost 3 bases and J lost 4, with 20 bases in between. Looking up the rest from reference TRBV9 and TRBJ2-7 gives the full variable domain: DSGVTQTPKHLITATGQRVTLRCSPRSGDLSVYWYQQSLDQGLQFLIQYYNGEERAKGNILERFSAQQFPDLHSELNLSSLELGDSALYFCASSARRGSTKYEQYFGPGTRLTVT.

V gene TRBV28 combines with J gene TRBJ2-7; TRBD1 agrees at 7 bases. The CDR3 runs 16 residues. The germline gives CDR1 MDHEN, CDR2 SYDVKM. V dropped 2 bases and J dropped 1; count of bases not matched to a gene: 8. CDR3 nucleotides: TGTGCCAGCAGTTTAGGGACGGGACAGAAGTCCTACGAGCAGTACTTC. Amino acid sequence: CASSLGTGQKSYEQYF.

The CDR3 DNA reads TGTGCCAGCAGCGGCCGTATAGATGAAAAACTGTTTTTT. It is translated as CASSGRIDEKLFF. V and J are TRBV7-9 and TRBJ1-4; unclear D gene. Per germline, CDR1 SEHNR and CDR2 FQNEAQ (reference sequence). The CDR3 covers 13 residues. The V gene lost 5 bases and the J gene lost 6 bases, with 10 bases spanning the gap.

The rearrangement uses TRBV29-1 and TRBJ2-5, with D maybe TRBD2 (6 bases). Germline assignment: CDR1 SQVTM and CDR2 ANQGSEA. This CDR3 spans 13 amino acids. The V and J ends lost 3 bases and 9 bases respectively, with 17 bases between them. The CDR3 sequence: CSVEGGLESAQYF. The CDR3 DNA follows: TGCAGCGTTGAGGGGGGTTTAGAGTCGGCCCAGTACTTC.

The V gene is TRBV27, the J gene TRBJ2-7, with a weak D call TRBD2 (6 bases). Germline V gene data show CDR1 as MNHEY and CDR2 as SMNVEV (reference sequence). This CDR3 has 16 amino acids. V lost 2 bases to trimming and J lost 2 bases, with 16 bases between them. For the CDR3, the DNA is TGTGCCAGCAGTTTACGTGGGCTAGCGCGCCCCTACGAGCAGTACTTC. This encodes CASSLRGLARPYEQYF.

A single count supports this clone. The gene calls are TRBV28 and TRBJ2-7; 10 bases map to TRBD1. The germline CDR1 and CDR2 sequences are MDHEN and SYDVKM. This CDR3 has 14 residues. J gave up 3 bases and V 5 bases, and 4 bases lay outside the gene matches. CDR3 protein: CASSRTGGNYEQYF. CDR3 DNA sequence: TGTGCCAGCAGTCGGACAGGGGGGAACTACGAGCAGTACTTC. Full variable domain (missing parts from reference TRBV28 and TRBJ2-7): DVKVTQSSRYLVKRTGEKVFLECVQDMDHENMFWYRQDPGLGLRLIYFSYDVKMKEKGDIPEGYSVSREKKERFSLILESASTNQTSMYLCASSRTGGNYEQYFGPGTRLTVT.

V and J are TRBV7-9 and TRBJ2-1, with D unresolved. CDR1 and CDR2 (germline): SEHNR, FQNEAQ (reference sequence). V was clipped by 3 bases and J by 8 bases, with 14 bases between them. The CDR3 totals 14 residues. In DNA, the CDR3 is TGTGCCAGCAGCTTTGGTCTGGGATTTGATGAGCAGTTCTTC. Translating gives CASSFGLGFDEQFF.

This chain joins TRBV6-5 and TRBJ2-1, with TRBD2 identical over 12 bases. The junction had 3 bases not matched to a gene; V was cut back by 7 bases and J by 5 bases. This CDR3 is built from 14 residues. Germline-derived CDR1 and CDR2 are MNHEY and SVGAGI. CDR3 region: CASIRLAGDNEQFF. Written as DNA, the CDR3 is TGTGCCAGCATCAGACTAGCGGGGGACAATGAGCAGTTCTTC.